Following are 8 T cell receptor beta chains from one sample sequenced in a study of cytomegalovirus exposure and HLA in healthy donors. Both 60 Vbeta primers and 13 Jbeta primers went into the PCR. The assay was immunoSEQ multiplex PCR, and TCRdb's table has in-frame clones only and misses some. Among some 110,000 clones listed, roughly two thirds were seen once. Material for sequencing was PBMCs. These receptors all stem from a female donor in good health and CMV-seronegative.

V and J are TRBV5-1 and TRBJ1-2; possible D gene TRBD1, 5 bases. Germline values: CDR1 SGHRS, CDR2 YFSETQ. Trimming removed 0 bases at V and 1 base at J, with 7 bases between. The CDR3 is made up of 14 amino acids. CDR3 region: CASSLEGVNYGYTF. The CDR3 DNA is TGCGCCAGCAGCTTGGAAGGGGTTAACTATGGCTACACCTTC.

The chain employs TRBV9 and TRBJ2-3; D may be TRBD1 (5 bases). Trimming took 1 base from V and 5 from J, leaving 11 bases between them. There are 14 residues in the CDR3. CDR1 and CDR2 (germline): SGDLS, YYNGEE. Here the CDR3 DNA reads TGTGCCAGCAGCGTACGCAGGGTAGGAGATACGCAGTATTTT. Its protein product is CASSVRRVGDTQYF.

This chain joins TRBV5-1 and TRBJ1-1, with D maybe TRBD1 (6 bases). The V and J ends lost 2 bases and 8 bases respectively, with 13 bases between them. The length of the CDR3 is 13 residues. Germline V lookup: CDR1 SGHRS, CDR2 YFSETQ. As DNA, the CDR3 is TGCGCCAGCAGCTTCGGGGGGCCCCTAGAAGCTTTCTTT. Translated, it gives CASSFGGPLEAFF.

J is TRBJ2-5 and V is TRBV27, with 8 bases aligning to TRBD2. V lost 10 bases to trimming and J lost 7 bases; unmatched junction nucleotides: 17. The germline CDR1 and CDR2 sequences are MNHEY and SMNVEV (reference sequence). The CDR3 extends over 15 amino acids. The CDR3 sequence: CATGPTGGRLGTQYF. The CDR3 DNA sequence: TGTGCCACTGGACCGACGGGAGGGCGGTTGGGGACCCAGTACTTC.

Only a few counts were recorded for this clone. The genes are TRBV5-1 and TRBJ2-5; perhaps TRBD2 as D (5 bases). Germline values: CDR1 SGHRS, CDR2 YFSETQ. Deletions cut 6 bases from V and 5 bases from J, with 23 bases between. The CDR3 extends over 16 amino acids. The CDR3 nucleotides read TGCGCCAGCACTTCGTCGAAGCGGCCGGCAAGGGAGACCCAGTACTTC. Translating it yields CASTSSKRPARETQYF.

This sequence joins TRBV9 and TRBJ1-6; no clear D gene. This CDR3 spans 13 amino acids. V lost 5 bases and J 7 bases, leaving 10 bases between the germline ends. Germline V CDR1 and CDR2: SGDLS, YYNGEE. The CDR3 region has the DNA TGTGCCAGCAGTGCGACGGGGAATTCACCCCTCCACTTT. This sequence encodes CASSATGNSPLHF.

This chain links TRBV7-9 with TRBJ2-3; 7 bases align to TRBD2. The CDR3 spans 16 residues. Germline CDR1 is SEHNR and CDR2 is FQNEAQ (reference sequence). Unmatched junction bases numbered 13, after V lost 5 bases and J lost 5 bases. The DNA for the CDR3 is TGTGCCAGCAGCCAAGACTTGGGGAGGGCCGTAGATACGCAGTATTTT. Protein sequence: CASSQDLGRAVDTQYF.

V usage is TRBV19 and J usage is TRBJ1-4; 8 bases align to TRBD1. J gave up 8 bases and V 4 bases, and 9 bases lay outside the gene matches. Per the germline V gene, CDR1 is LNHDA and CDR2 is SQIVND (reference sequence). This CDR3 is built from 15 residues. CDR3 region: CASSTIHRTGEKLFF. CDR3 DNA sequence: TGTGCCAGTAGTACCATCCATCGGACAGGGGAAAAACTGTTTTTT. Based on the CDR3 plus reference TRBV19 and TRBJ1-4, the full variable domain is DGGITQSPKYLFRKEGQNVTLSCEQNLNHDAMYWYRQDPGQGLRLIYYSQIVNDFQKGDIAEGYSVSREKKESFPLTVTSAQKNPTAFYLCASSTIHRTGEKLFFGSGTQLSVL.